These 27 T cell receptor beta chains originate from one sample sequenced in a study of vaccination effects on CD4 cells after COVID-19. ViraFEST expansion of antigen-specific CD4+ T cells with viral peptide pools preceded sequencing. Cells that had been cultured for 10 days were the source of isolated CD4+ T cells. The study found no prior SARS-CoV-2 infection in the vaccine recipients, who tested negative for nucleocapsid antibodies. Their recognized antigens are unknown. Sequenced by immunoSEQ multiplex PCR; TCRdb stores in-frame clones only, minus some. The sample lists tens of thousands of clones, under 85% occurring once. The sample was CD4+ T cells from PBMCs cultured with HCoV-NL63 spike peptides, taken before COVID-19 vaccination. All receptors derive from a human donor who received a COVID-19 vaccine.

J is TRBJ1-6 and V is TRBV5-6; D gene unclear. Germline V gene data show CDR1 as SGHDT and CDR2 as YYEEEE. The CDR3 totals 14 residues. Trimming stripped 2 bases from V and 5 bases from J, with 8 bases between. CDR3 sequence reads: CASSLIGDNSPLHF. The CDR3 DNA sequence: TGTGCCAGCAGCTTAATCGGGGATAATTCACCCCTCCACTTT.

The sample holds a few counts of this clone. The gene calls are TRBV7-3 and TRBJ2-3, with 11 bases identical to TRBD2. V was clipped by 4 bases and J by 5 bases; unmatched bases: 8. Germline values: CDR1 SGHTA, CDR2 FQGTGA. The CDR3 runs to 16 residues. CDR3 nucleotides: TGTGCCAGCAGCTATACTAGCGGGGGTACACTAGATACGCAGTATTTT. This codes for CASSYTSGGTLDTQYF.

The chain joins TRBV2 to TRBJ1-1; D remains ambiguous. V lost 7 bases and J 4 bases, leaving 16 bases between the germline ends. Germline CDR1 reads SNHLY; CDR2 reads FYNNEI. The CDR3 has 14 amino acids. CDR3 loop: CASNPGNPATEAFF. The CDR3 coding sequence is TGTGCCAGCAACCCGGGAAATCCGGCCACTGAAGCTTTCTTT.

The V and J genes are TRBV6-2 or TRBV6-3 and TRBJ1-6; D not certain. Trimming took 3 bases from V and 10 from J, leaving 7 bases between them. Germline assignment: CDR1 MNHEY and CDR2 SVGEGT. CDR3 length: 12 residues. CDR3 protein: CASSYSLSPLHF. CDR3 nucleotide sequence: TGTGCCAGCAGTTATTCGTTGTCACCCCTCCACTTT.

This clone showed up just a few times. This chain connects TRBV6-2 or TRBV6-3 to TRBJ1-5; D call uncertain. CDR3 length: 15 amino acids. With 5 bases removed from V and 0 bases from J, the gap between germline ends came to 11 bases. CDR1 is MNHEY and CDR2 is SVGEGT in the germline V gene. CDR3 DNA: TGTGCCAGCAGTCCCTGGAGGGATAGCAATCAGCCCCAGCATTTT. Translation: CASSPWRDSNQPQHF.

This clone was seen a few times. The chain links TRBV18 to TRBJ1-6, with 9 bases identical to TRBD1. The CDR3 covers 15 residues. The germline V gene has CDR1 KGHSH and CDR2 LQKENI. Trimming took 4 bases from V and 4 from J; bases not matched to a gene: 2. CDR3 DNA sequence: TGTGCCAGCTCACGGGACAGGGAGTATAATTCACCCCTCCACTTT. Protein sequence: CASSRDREYNSPLHF.

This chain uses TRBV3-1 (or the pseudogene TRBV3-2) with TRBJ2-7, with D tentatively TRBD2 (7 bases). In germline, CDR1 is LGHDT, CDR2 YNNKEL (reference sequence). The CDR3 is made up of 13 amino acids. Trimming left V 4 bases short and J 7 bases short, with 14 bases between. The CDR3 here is CASSRVGGGEQYV. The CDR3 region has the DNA TGTGCCAGCAGCCGAGTGGGAGGGGGAGAGCAGTACGTC.

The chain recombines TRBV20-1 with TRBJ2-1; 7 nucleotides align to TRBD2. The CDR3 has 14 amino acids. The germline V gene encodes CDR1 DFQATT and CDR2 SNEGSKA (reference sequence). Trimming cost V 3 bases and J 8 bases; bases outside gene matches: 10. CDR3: CSASDGGGTDEQFF. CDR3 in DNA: TGCAGTGCTAGTGATGGCGGGGGTACAGATGAGCAGTTCTTC.

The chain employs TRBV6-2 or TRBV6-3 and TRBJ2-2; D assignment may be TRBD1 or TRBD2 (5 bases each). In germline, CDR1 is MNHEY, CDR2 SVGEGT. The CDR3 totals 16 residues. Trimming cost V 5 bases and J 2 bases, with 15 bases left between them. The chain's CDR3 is CASSHDGTGNTGELFF. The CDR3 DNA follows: TGTGCCAGCAGTCACGACGGGACGGGCAACACCGGGGAGCTGTTTTTT.

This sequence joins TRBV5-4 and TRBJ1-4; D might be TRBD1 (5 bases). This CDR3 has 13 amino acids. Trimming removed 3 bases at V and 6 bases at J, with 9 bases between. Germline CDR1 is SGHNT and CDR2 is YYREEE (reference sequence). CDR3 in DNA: TGTGCCAGCAGCTCAGGGCGAGATGAAAAACTGTTTTTT. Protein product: CASSSGRDEKLFF.

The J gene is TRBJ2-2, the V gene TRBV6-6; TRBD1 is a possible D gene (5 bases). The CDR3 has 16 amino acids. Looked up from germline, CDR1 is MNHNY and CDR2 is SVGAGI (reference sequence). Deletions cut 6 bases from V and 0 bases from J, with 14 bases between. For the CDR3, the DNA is TGTGCCAGCAGCTACAGGCACACCGCGAACACCGGGGAGCTGTTTTTT. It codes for CASSYRHTANTGELFF.

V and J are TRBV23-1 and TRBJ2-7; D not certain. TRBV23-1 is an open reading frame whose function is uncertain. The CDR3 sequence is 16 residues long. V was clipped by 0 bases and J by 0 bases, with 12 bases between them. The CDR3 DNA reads TGCGCCAGCAGTCAATCGCCCACCGAGGACTCCTACGAGCAGTACGTC. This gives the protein CASSQSPTEDSYEQYV.

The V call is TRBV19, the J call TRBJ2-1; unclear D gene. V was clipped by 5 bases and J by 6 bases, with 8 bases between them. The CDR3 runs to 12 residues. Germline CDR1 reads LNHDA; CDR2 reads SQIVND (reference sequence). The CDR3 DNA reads TGTGCCAGTAGTCTAAGTTTCAATGAGCAGTTCTTC. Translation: CASSLSFNEQFF. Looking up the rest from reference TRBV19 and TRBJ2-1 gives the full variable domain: DGGITQSPKYLFRKEGQNVTLSCEQNLNHDAMYWYRQDPGQGLRLIYYSQIVNDFQKGDIAEGYSVSREKKESFPLTVTSAQKNPTAFYLCASSLSFNEQFFGPGTRLTVL.

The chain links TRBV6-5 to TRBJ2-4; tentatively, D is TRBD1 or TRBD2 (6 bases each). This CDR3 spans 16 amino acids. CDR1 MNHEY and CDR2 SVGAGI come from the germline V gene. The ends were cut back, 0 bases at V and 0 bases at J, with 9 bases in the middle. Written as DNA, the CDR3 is TGTGCCAGCAGTTACTCAGGGGGGAGAGCCAAAAACATTCAGTACTTC. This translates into CASSYSGGRAKNIQYF.

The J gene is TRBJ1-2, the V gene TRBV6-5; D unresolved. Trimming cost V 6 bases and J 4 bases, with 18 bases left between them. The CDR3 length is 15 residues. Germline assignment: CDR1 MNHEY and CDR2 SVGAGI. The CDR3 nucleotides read TGTGCCAGCAGCACGGTTCCGGGCGCGGGCTATGGCTACACCTTC. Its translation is CASSTVPGAGYGYTF.

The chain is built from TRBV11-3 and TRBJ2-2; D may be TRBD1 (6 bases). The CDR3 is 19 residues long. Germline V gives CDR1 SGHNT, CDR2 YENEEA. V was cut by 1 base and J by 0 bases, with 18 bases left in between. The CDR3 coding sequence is TGTGCCAGCAGCTTAGGGTTTGGGGGCCGGAGCTCGAACACCGGGGAGCTGTTTTTT. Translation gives CASSLGFGGRSSNTGELFF.

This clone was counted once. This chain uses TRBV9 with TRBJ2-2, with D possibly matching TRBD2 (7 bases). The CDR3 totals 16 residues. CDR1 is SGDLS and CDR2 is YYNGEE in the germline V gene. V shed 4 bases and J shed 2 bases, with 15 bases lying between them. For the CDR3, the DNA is TGTGCCAGCAGCCCCCGGGGAGGGGGTAACACCGGGGAGCTGTTTTTT. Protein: CASSPRGGGNTGELFF.

This CDR3 is CASSQRGGAGTEAFF. The CDR3 DNA is TGTGCCAGCAGCCAAAGAGGGGGCGCGGGGACTGAAGCTTTCTTT. The chain carries TRBV3-1 (or the pseudogene TRBV3-2) and TRBJ1-1; 7 positions match TRBD1. Germline V gene data show CDR1 as LGHDT and CDR2 as YNNKEL (reference sequence). After removal of 2 bases from V and 5 bases from J, the junction contained 8 bases not matched to a gene. This CDR3 is built from 15 residues.

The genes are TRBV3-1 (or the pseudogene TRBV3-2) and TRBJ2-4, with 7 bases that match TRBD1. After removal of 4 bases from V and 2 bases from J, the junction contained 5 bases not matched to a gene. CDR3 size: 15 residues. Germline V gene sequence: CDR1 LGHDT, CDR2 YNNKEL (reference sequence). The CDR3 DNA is TGTGCCAGCAGCCCAGTGGGACAGACCAAAAACATTCAGTACTTC. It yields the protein CASSPVGQTKNIQYF.

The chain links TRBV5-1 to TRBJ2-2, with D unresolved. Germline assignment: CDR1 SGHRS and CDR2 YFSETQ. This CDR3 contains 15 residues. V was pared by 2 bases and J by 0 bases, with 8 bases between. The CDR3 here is CASSLTRSNTGELFF. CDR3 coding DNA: TGCGCCAGCAGCTTAACCCGCTCGAACACCGGGGAGCTGTTTTTT. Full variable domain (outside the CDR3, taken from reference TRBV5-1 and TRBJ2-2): KAGVTQTPRYLIKTRGQQVTLSCSPISGHRSVSWYQQTPGQGLQFLFEYFSETQRNKGNFPGRFSGRQFSNSRSEMNVSTLELGDSALYLCASSLTRSNTGELFFGEGSRLTVL.

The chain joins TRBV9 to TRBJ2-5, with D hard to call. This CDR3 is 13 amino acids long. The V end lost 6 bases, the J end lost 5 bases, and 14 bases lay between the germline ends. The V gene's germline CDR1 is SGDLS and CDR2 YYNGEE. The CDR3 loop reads CASNKGGFETQYF. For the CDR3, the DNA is TGTGCCAGCAATAAGGGCGGTTTCGAGACCCAGTACTTC.

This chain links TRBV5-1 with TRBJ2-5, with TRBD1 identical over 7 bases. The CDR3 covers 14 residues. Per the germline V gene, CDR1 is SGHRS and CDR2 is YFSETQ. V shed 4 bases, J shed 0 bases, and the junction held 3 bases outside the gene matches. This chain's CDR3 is CASSIGTDQETQYF. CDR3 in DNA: TGCGCCAGCAGCATCGGGACAGACCAAGAGACCCAGTACTTC.

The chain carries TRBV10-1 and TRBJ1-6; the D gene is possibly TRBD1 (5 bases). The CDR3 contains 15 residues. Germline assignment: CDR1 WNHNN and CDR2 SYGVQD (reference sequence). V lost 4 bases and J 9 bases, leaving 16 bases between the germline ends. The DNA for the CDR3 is TGCGCCAGCAGTGTTGGAACCGGGACGGGTTCACCCCTCCACTTT. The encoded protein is CASSVGTGTGSPLHF.

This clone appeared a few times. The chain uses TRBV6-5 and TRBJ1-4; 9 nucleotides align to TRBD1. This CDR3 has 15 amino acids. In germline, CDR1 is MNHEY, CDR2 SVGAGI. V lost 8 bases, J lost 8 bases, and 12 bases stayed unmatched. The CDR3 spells CASPTGGQGIEKLFF. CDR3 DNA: TGTGCCAGCCCCACCGGGGGACAGGGAATCGAAAAACTGTTTTTT.

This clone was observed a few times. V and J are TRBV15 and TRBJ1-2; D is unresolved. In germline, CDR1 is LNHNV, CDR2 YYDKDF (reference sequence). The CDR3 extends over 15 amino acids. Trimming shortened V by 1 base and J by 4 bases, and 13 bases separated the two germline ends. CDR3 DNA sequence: TGTGCCACCAGCAGAGTTTCCGGGGAAGGCTATGGCTACACCTTC. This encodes CATSRVSGEGYGYTF.

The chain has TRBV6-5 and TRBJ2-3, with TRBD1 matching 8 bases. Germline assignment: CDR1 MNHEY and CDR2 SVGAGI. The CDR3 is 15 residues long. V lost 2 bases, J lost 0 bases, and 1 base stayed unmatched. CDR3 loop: CASSYDRGSTDTQYF. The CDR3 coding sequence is TGTGCCAGCAGTTACGACAGGGGTAGCACAGATACGCAGTATTTT.

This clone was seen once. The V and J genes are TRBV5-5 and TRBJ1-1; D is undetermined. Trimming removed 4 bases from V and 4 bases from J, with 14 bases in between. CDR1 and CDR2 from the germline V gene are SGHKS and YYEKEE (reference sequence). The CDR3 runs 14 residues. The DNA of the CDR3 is TGTGCCAGCAGCCCCACAGAGGGTCGCACTGAAGCTTTCTTT. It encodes CASSPTEGRTEAFF.